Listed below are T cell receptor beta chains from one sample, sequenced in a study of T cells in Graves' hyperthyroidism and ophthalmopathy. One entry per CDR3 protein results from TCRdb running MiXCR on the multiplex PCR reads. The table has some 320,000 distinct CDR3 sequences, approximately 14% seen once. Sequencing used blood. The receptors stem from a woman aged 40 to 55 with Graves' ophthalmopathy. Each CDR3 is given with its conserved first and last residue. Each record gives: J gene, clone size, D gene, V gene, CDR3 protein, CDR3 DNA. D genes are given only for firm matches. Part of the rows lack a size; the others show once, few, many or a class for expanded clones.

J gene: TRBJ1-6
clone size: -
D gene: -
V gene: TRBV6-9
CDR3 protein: CASSYGGPGVSQIISPLHF
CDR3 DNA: TGTGCCAGCAGTTACGGGGGCCCGGGCGTTTCTCAAATTATTTCACCCCTCCACTTT

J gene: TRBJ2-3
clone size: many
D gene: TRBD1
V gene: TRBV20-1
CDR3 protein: CSARGPGQGTDTQYF
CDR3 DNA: TGCAGTGCTAGGGGCCCGGGACAGGGCACAGATACGCAGTATTTT

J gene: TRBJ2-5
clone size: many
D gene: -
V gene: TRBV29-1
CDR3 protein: CSVRVVQTQYF
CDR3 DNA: TGCAGCGTGAGGGTAGTTCAGACCCAGTACTTC

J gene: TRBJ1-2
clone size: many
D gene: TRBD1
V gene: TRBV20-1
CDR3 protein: CSARVGRQGGIYGYTF
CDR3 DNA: TGCAGTGCTAGAGTTGGACGACAGGGCGGGATCTATGGCTACACCTTC

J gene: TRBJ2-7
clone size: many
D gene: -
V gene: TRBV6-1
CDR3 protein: CATSTGRLDYEQYF
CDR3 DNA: TGTGCCACGTCCACGGGCAGGCTGGATTACGAGCAGTACTTC

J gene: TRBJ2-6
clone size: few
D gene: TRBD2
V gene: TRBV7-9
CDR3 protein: CASSPLTRTSGRQSGANVLTF
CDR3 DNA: TGTGCCAGCAGCCCCCTTACCCGGACTAGCGGGAGGCAATCTGGGGCCAACGTCCTGACTTTC

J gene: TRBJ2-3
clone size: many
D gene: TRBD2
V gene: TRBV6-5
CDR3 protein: CASSYFPSGNTDTQYF
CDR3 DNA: TGTGCCAGCAGTTACTTCCCTAGCGGGAACACAGATACGCAGTATTTT

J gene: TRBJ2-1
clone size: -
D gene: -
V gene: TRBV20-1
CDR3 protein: CSARAPRGPSNLNNEQFF
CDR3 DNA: TGCAGTGCTAGAGCACCTCGGGGGCCTAGCAATTTAAACAATGAGCAGTTCTTC

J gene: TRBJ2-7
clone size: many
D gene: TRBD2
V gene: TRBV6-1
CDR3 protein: CATIGGAWGEQYF
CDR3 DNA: TGTGCCACTATCGGGGGGGCTTGGGGGGAGCAGTACTTC

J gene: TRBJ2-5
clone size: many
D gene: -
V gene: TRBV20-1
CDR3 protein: CSAPRPPPPETQYF
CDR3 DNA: TGCAGTGCTCCGCGACCCCCGCCGCCAGAGACCCAGTACTTC

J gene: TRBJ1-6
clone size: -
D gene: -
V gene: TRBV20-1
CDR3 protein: CSAARQITNSPLHF
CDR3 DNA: TGCAGTGCTGCTCGACAAATTACTAATTCACCCCTCCACTTT

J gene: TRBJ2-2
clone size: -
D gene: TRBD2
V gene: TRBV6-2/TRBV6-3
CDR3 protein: CASRGGHRTGELFF
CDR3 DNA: TGTGCCTCCCGCGGGGGGCATAGGACCGGGGAGCTGTTTTTT

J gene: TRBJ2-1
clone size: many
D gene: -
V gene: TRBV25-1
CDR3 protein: CASSEGWNEQFF
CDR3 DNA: TGTGCCAGCAGTGAGGGGTGGAATGAGCAGTTCTTC

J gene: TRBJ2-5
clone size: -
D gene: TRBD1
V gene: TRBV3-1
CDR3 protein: CASSPKEWTGKEETQYF
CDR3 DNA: TGTGCCAGCAGCCCGAAGGAGTGGACAGGGAAGGAAGAGACCCAGTACTTC

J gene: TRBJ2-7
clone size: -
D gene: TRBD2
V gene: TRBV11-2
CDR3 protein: CASSLTSGRAYEQYF
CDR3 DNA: TGTGCCAGCAGCTTAACTAGCGGGAGGGCTTACGAGCAGTACTTC

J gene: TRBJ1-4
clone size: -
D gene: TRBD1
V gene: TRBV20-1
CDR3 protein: CSAGTGNRRGEKLFF
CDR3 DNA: TGCAGTGCCGGGACAGGGAATAGGCGGGGAGAAAAACTGTTTTTT

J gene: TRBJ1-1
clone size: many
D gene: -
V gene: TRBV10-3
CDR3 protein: CAISESGNGLGEAFF
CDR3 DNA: TGTGCCATCAGTGAGTCGGGAAATGGCCTCGGTGAAGCTTTCTTT

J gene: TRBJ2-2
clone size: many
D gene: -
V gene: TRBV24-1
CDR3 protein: CATSVTANTGELFF
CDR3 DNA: TGTGCCACCAGTGTCACAGCGAACACCGGGGAGCTGTTTTTT

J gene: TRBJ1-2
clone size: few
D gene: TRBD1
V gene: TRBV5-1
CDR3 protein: CASSQTGQGANGYTF
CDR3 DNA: TGCGCCAGCAGCCAAACCGGACAGGGGGCTAATGGCTACACCTTC

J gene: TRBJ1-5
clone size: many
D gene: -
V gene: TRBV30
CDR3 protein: CAWSSQENQPQHF
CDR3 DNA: TGTGCCTGGAGTAGTCAGGAAAATCAGCCCCAGCATTTT

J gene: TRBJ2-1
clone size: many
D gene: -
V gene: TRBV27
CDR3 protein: CASSGNHQGEQFF
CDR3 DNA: TGTGCCAGCAGTGGGAACCACCAGGGTGAGCAGTTCTTC

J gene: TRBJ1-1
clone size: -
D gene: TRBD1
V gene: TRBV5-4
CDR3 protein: CASSRPGTGGTEAFF
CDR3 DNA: TGTGCCAGCAGCCGGCCCGGGACAGGGGGAACTGAAGCTTTCTTT

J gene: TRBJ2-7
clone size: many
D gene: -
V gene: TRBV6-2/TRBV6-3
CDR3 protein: CASSYGRRSYEQYF
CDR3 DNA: TGTGCCAGCAGTTACGGGCGACGATCCTACGAGCAGTACTTC

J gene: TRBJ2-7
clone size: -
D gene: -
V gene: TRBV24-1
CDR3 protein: CATSDWDPGYRDYEQYF
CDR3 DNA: TGTGCCACCAGTGATTGGGATCCCGGGTACAGGGACTACGAGCAGTACTTC

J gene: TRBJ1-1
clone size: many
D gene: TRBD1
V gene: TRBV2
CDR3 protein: CASSGEGAGTEAFF
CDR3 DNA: TGTGCCAGCAGCGGTGAGGGGGCGGGAACTGAAGCTTTCTTT

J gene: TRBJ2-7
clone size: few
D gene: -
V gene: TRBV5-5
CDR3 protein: CASSPERGGSYEQYF
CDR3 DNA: TGTGCCAGCAGCCCTGAGAGGGGGGGCTCCTACGAGCAGTACTTC

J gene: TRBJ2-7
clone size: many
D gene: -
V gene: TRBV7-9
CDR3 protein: CASSSPLGREQYF
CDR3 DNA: TGTGCCAGCAGCTCCCCCCTGGGGAGGGAGCAGTACTTC

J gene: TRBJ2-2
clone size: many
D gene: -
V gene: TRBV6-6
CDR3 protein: CASSYSRGSGELFF
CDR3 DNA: TGTGCCAGCAGTTACTCTCGAGGTTCCGGGGAGCTGTTTTTT

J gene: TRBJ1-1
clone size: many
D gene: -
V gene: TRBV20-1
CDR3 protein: CSAKGSGGRSKAFF
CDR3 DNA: TGCAGTGCAAAGGGGTCCGGGGGCCGCTCCAAAGCTTTCTTT

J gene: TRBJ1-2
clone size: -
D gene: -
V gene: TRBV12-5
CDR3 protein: CASGLPPGERRQSLTF
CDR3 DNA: TGTGCTAGTGGTTTGCCCCCGGGGGAGAGACGACAGTCTCTCACCTTC

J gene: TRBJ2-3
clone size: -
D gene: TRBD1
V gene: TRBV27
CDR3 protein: CASSLSGQGPYF
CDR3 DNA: TGTGCCAGCAGTTTATCGGGACAGGGGCCGTATTTT

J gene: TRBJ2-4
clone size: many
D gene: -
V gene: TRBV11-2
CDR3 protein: CASCFLRPGSIQYF
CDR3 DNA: TGTGCCAGCTGCTTCCTGAGGCCAGGAAGCATTCAGTACTTC

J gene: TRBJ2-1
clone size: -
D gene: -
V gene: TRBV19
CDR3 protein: CASSMGTGEGEQFF
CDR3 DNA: TGTGCCAGTAGTATGGGTACAGGGGAGGGTGAGCAGTTCTTC

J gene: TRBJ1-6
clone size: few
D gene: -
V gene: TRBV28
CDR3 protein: CASSESSGLGNSPLHF
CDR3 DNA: TGTGCCAGCAGTGAATCATCCGGCCTTGGAAATTCACCCCTCCACTTT

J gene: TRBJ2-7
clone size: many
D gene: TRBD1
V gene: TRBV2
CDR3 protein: CASSDRGGDEQYF
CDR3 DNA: TGTGCCAGCAGCGACAGGGGTGGGGACGAGCAGTACTTC

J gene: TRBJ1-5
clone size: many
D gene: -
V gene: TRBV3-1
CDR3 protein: CASSQSAYSNQPQHF
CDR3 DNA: TGTGCCAGCAGCCAAAGCGCTTATAGCAATCAGCCCCAGCATTTT

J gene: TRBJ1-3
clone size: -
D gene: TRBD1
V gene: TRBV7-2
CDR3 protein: CASSPWTGRSGNTIYF
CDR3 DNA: TGTGCCAGCAGCCCTTGGACAGGGCGCTCTGGAAACACCATATACTTT

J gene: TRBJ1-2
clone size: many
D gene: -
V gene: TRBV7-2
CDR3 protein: CASSPPIGYGYTF
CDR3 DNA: TGTGCCAGCAGCCCCCCGATCGGCTATGGCTACACCTTC

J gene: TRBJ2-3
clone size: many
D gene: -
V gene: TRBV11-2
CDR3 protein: CASSPSSSTDTQYF
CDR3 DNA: TGTGCCAGCAGTCCGAGCTCTAGCACAGATACGCAGTATTTT

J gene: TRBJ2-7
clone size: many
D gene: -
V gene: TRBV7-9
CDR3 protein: CASSLTATLTYEQYF
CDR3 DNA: TGTGCCAGCAGTTTGACAGCGACTCTGACCTACGAGCAGTACTTC

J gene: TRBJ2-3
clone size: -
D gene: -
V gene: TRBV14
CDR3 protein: CASRGRGLRRTQYF
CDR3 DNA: TGTGCCAGCCGGGGCAGGGGCCTTCGACGTACGCAGTATTTT

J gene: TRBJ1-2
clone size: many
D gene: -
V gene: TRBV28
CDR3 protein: CASSLVRGSDGYTF
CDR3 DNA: TGTGCCAGCAGTTTGGTCAGGGGATCCGATGGCTACACCTTC

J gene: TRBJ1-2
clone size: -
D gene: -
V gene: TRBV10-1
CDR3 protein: CASSESPKSYGYTF
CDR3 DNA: TGCGCCAGCAGTGAGTCCCCGAAGAGTTATGGCTACACCTTC

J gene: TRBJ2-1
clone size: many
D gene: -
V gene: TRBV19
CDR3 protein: CASSTLRLSNNEQFF
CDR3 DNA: TGTGCCAGTAGTACCCTTCGTCTGAGTAACAATGAGCAGTTCTTC